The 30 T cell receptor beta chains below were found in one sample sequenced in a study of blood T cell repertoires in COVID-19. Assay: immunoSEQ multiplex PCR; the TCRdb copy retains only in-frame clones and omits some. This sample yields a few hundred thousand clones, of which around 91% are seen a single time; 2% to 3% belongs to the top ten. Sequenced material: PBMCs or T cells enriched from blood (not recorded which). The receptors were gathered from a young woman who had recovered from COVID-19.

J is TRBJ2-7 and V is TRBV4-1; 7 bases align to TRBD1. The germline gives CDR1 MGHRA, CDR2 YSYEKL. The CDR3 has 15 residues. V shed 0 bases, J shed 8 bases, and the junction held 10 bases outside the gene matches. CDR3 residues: CASSQEGTASGKQYF. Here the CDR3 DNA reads TGCGCCAGCAGCCAAGAAGGGACAGCATCAGGCAAGCAGTACTTC.

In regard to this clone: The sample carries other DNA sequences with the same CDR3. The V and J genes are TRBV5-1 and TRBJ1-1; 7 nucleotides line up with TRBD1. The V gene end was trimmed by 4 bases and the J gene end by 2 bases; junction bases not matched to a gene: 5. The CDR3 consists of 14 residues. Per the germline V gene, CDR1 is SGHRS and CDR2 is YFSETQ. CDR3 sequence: CASSPGTVNTEAFF. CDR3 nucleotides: TGCGCCAGCAGCCCGGGGACAGTTAACACTGAAGCTTTCTTT.

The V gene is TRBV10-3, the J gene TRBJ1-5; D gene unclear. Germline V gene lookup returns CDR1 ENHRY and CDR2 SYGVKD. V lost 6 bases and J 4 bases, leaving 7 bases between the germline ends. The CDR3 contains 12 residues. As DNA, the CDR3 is TGTGCCATCAGCGAAACAAATCAGCCCCAGCATTTT. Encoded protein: CAISETNQPQHF.

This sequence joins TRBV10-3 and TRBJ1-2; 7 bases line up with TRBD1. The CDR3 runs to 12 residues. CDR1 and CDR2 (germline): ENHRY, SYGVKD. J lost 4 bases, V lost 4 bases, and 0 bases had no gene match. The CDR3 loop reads CAISGDSYGYTF. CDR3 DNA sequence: TGTGCCATCAGTGGGGACAGCTATGGCTACACCTTC.

In nucleotides, the CDR3 is TGTGCCAGCTCACGGACAGGGGGAGGCTTTCAGCCCCAGCATTTT. This sequence encodes CASSRTGGGFQPQHF. The V and J genes are TRBV18 and TRBJ1-5, with 10 bases aligning to TRBD1. CDR1 KGHSH and CDR2 LQKENI come from the germline V gene. The length of the CDR3 is 15 residues. Unmatched junction bases numbered 6, after V lost 4 bases and J lost 6 bases.

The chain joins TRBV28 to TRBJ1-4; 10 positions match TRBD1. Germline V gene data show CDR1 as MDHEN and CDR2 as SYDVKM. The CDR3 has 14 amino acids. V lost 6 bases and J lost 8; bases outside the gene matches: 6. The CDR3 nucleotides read TGTGCCAGCAGGGTTGGGACAGGGGTAGAAAAACTGTTTTTT. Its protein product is CASRVGTGVEKLFF.

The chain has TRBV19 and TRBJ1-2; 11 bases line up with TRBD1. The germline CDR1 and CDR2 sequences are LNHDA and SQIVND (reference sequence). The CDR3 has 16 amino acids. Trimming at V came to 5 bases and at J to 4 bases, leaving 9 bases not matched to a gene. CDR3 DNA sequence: TGTGCCAGTAGTGCACGGACAGGGGGCCCCTCCTATGGCTACACCTTC. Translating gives CASSARTGGPSYGYTF.

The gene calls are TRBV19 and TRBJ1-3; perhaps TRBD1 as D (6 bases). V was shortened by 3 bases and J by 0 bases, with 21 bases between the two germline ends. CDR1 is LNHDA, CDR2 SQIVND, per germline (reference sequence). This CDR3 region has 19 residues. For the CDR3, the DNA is TGTGCCAGTAGTATTACGGGGAAGACTTGGGACACCTCTGGAAACACCATATATTTT. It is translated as CASSITGKTWDTSGNTIYF.

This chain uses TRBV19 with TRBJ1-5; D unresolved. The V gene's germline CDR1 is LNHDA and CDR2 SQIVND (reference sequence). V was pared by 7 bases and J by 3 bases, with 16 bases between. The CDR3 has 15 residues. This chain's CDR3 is CASKFADLPNQPQHF. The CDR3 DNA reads TGTGCCAGTAAATTCGCAGATCTTCCCAATCAGCCCCAGCATTTT. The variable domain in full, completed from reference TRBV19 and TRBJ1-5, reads DGGITQSPKYLFRKEGQNVTLSCEQNLNHDAMYWYRQDPGQGLRLIYYSQIVNDFQKGDIAEGYSVSREKKESFPLTVTSAQKNPTAFYLCASKFADLPNQPQHFGDGTRLSIL.

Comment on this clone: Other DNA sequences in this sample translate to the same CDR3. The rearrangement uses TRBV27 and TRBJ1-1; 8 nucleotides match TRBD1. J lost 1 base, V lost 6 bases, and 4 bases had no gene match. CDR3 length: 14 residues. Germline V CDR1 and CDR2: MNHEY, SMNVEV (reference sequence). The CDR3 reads CASSLGQGNTEAFF. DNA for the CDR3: TGTGCCAGCAGCCTAGGACAGGGGAACACTGAAGCTTTCTTT.

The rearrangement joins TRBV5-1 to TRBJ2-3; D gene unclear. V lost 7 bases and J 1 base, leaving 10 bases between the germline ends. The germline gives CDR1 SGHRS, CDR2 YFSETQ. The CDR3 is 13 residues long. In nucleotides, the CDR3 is TGCGCCAGCGGAGATGCCGGCACAGATACGCAGTATTTT. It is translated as CASGDAGTDTQYF.

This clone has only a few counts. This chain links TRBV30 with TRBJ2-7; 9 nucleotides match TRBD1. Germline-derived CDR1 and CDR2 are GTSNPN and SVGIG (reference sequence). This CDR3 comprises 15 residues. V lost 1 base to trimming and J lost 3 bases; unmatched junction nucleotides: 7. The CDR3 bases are TGTGCCTGGAGTGGCACCGGGACAGGGTTCTACGAGCAGTACTTC. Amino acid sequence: CAWSGTGTGFYEQYF.

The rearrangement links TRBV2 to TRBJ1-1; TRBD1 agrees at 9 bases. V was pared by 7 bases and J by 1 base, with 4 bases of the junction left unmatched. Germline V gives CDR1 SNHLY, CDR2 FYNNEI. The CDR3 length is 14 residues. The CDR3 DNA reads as TGTGCCAGCACAGGGACAGGGAGGAACACTGAAGCTTTCTTT. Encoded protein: CASTGTGRNTEAFF.

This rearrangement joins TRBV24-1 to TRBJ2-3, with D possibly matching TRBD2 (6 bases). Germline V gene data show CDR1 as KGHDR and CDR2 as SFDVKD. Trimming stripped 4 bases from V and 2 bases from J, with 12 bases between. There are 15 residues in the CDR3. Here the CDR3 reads CATSDARGVTDTQYF. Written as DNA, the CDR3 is TGTGCCACCAGTGACGCGCGGGGTGTCACAGATACGCAGTATTTT.

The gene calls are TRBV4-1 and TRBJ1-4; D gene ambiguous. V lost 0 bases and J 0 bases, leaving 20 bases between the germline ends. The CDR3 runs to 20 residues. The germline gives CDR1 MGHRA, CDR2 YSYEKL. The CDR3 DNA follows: TGCGCCAGCAGCCAAGATTTCCTAGGAGGCTTTAGGGCAACTAATGAAAAACTGTTTTTT. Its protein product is CASSQDFLGGFRATNEKLFF.

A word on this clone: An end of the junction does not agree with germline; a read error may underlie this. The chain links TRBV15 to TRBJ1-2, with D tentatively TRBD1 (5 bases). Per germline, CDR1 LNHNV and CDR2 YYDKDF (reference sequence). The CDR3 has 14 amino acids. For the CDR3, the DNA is TGTGCCACCAGCGGAGAGGGTGGGGCGGGAGGCTACACCTTC. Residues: CATSGEGGAGGYTF. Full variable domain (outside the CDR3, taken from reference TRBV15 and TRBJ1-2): DAMVIQNPRYQVTQFGKPVTLSCSQTLNHNVMYWYQQKSSQAPKLLFHYYDKDFNNEADTPDNFQSRRPNTSFCFLDIRSPGLGDTAMYLCATSGEGGAGGYTFGSGTRLTVV.

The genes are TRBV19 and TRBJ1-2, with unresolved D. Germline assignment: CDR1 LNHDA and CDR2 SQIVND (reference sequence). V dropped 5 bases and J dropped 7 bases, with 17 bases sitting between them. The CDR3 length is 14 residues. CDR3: CASSPLGSAGGYTF. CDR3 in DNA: TGTGCCAGTAGTCCCCTCGGGAGTGCGGGTGGCTACACCTTC.

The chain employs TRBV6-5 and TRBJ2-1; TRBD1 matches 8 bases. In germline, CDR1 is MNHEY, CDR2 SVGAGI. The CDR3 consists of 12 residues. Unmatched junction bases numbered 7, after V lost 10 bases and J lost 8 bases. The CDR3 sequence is CANQGASDEQFF. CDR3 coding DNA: TGTGCCAATCAGGGGGCGAGCGATGAGCAGTTCTTC.

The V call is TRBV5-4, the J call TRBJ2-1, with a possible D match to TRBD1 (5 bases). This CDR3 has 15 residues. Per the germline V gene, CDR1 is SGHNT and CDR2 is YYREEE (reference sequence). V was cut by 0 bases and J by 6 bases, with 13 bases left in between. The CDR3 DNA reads TGTGCCAGCAGCTTGGGGGGCCCGGGTGGCAATGAGCAGTTCTTC. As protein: CASSLGGPGGNEQFF. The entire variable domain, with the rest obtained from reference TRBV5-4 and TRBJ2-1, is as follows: ETGVTQSPTHLIKTRGQQVTLRCSSQSGHNTVSWYQQALGQGPQFIFQYYREEENGRGNFPPRFSGLQFPNYSSELNVNALELDDSALYLCASSLGGPGGNEQFFGPGTRLTVL.

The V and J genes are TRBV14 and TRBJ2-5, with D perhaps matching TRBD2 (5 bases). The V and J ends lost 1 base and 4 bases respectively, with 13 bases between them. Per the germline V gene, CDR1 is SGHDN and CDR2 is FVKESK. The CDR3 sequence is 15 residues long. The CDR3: CASSQVRGWSETQYF. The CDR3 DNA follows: TGTGCCAGCAGCCAAGTTCGGGGTTGGTCAGAGACCCAGTACTTC.

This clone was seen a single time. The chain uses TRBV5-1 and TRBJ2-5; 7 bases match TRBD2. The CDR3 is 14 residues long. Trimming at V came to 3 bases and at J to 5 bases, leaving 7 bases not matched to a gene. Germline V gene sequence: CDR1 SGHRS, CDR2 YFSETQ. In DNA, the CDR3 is TGCGCCAGCAGCTGGGACTACCTACGGGAGACCCAGTACTTC. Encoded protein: CASSWDYLRETQYF.

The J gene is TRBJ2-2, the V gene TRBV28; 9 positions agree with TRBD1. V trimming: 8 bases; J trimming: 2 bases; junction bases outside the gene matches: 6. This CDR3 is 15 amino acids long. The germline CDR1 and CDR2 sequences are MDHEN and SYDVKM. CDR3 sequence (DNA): TGTGCCAGCCTCCAGACAGGGGGAAACACCGGGGAGCTGTTTTTT. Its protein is CASLQTGGNTGELFF.

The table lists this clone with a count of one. CDR3 region: CSASSGQPQHF. The CDR3 DNA sequence: TGCAGTGCTAGTTCAGGACAGCCCCAGCATTTT. The rearrangement joins TRBV20-1 to TRBJ1-5, with no clear D. V was trimmed by 3 bases and J by 7 bases, leaving 7 bases between them. The CDR3 is made up of 11 amino acids. Looked up from germline, CDR1 is DFQATT and CDR2 is SNEGSKA (reference sequence).

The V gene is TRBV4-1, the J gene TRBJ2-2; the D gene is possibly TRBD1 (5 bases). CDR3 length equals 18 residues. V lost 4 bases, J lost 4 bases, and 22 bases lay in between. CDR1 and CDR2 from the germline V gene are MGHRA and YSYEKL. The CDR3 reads CASSPQGLRGSRTGELFF. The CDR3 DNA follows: TGCGCCAGCAGCCCGCAGGGTCTCCGTGGTAGCCGCACCGGGGAGCTGTTTTTT.

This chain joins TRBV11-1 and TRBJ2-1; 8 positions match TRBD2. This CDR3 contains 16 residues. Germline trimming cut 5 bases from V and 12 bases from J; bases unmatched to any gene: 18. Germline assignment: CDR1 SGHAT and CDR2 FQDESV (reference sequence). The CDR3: CASSPRMSGGHLLQFF. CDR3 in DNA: TGTGCCAGCAGCCCACGTATGTCGGGGGGGCACCTTTTGCAGTTCTTC.

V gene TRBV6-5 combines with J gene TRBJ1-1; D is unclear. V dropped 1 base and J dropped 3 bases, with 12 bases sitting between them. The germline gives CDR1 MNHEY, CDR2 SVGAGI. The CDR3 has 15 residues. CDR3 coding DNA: TGTGCCAGCAGTTACTGGCAGGCTCCATACACTGAAGCTTTCTTT. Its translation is CASSYWQAPYTEAFF.

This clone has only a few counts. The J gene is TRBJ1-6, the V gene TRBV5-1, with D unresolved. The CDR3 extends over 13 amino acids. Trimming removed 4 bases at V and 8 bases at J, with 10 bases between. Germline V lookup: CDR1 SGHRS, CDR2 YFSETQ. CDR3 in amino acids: CASSPRSDSPLHF. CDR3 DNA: TGCGCCAGCAGCCCGAGGTCGGATTCACCCCTCCACTTT.

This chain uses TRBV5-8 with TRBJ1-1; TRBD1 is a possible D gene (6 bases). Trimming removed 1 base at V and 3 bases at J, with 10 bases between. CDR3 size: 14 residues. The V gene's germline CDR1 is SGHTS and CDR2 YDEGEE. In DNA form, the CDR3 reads TGTGCCAGCAGCTTGCTGTCAGGGGACACTGAAGCTTTCTTT. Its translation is CASSLLSGDTEAFF.

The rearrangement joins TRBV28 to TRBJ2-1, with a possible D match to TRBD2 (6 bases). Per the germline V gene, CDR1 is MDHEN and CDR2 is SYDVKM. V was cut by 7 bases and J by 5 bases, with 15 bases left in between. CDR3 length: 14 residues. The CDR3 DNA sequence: TGTGCCAGCACCCCGACTAGGCCAAACAATGAGCAGTTCTTC. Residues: CASTPTRPNNEQFF.

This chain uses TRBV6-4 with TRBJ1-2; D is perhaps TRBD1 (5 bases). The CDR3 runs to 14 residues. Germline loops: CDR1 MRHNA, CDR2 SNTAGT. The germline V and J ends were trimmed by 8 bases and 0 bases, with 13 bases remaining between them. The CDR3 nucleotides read TGTGCCAGCTCCCCGACAGATACTAACTATGGCTACACCTTC. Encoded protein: CASSPTDTNYGYTF.